This T cell receptor beta chain was recovered during a study of cytomegalovirus exposure and HLA in healthy donors. CDR3 length: 14 amino acids. Trimming cost V 6 bases and J 6 bases, with 18 bases left between them. Germline V CDR1 and CDR2: MNHNY, SVGAGI (reference sequence). With 60 Vbeta and 13 Jbeta primers, the PCR was carried out. Here immunoSEQ multiplex PCR was the method, and the copy in TCRdb shows in-frame clones only, minus some. The data contain around 97,000 clones, roughly 80% of them seen just once; the ten biggest clones take up roughly 3.9%. This TCR was sampled from a man between 45 and 60 years old in good health and CMV-seropositive. Material for sequencing was PBMCs. The rearrangement joins TRBV6-6 to TRBJ2-7; TRBD2 might be the D (6 bases). The CDR3 region has the DNA TGTGCCAGCAGAACTAGTGGGGGGATAGGCGAGCAGTACTTC. This sequence encodes CASRTSGGIGEQYF.